These T cell receptor beta chains were read from a single sample in a study of CD8 T cells in ankylosing spondylitis. Using its own MiXCR run on the 5' RACE reads, TCRdb lists one record per CDR3 protein. The table shows approximately 550,000 distinct CDR3 sequences, with 10% to 15% occurring only once. The specimen sequenced was blood, either unsorted or a sorted T cell fraction (not recorded which). The receptor source for this set is a male donor with ankylosing spondylitis. CDR3s include the opening cysteine and the closing phenylalanine or tryptophan. D genes are given only for firm matches. Clone size is not always given. Where it is, it says once, few, many or a class for expanded clones.

>TRBV20-1|TRBJ2-1|many|.
TGCAGTGCTGACGATTCTAGCGACGCAATCAATGAGCAGTTCTTC
CSADDSSDAINEQFF
>TRBV6-1|TRBJ1-3|.|.
TGTGCCAGCACTCGGGGGGTCTCCTCTGGAAACACCATATATTTT
CASTRGVSSGNTIYF
>TRBV4-2|TRBJ2-1|.|.
TGTGCCAGCAGCCAAGTAGGGTTCGACCAGTTCTTC
CASSQVGFDQFF
>TRBV7-8|TRBJ2-1|.|.
TGTGCCAGCAGAGAACAGTACAATGAGCAGTTCTTC
CASREQYNEQFF
>TRBV12-3/TRBV12-4|TRBJ1-2|few|.
TGTGCCAGCAGTATAGGGGTATCAAGCTATGGCTACACCTTC
CASSIGVSSYGYTF
>TRBV9|TRBJ2-2|.|TRBD2
TGTGCCAGCAGCGTAGCCGGGCTAGCGGGGACCGGGGAGCTGTTTTTT
CASSVAGLAGTGELFF
>TRBV27|TRBJ2-3|.|.
TGTGCCAGCAGTTTATGGCCAGCCTCTAGCTCAGATACGCAGTATTTT
CASSLWPASSSDTQYF
>TRBV2|TRBJ1-1|.|.
TGTGCCAGCAGTGAAAGCCTTGAAGCTTTCTTT
CASSESLEAFF
>TRBV18|TRBJ2-1|.|TRBD2
TGTGCCAGCTCACCAGACGGGAGGGCCAGTCGTTTCGATGAGCAGTTCTTC
CASSPDGRASRFDEQFF
>TRBV20-1|TRBJ2-3|many|.
TGCAGTCGAGGAAAAACAGATACGCAGTATTTT
CSRGKTDTQYF
>TRBV24-1|TRBJ2-1|.|TRBD2
TGTGCCACCGGCGCGAGGGAAATCTCAAAAGCGGGAGTGCGCTACAATGAGCAGTTCTTC
CATGAREISKAGVRYNEQFF
>TRBV7-8|TRBJ1-3|many|TRBD1
TGCGCCAGCAGCTTGGTACAGGGGGCTGGAAACACCATATATTTT
CASSLVQGAGNTIYF
>TRBV12-3/TRBV12-4|TRBJ2-2|few|.
TGTGCCAGCAGCCGAGAGGGGGTCGCCGGGGAGCTGTTTTTT
CASSREGVAGELFF
>TRBV11-3|TRBJ2-3|few|.
TGTGCCAGCAGCTTAGATCCGTACCTCCCCCCAGATACGCAGTATTTT
CASSLDPYLPPDTQYF
>TRBV29-1|TRBJ2-7|many|TRBD2
TGCAGCGTTGAAGCCGAAGGCGGGGGGGGCTCCTACGAGCAGTACTTC
CSVEAEGGGGSYEQYF
>TRBV7-8|TRBJ1-5|.|TRBD1
TGTGCCAGCAGCCCCATCCACGGACAGGGTTTAAGTCAGCCCCAGCATTTT
CASSPIHGQGLSQPQHF
>TRBV5-1|TRBJ2-3|.|TRBD2
TGCGCCAGCAGCTTTGGCGGGAGACAAGATACGCAGTATTTT
CASSFGGRQDTQYF
>TRBV25-1|TRBJ2-1|many|.
TGTGCCAGCAGTGAGTTAGCGAGTACCTACAATGAGCAGTTCTTC
CASSELASTYNEQFF
>TRBV18|TRBJ2-1|many|.
TGTGCCAGCTCACGGACTACTACTAGAGGCTCCTACAATGAGCAGTTCTTC
CASSRTTTRGSYNEQFF
>TRBV10-2|TRBJ1-2|.|TRBD1
TGCGCCAGCAGGGACCTACAGGGGGCGAGTGGCTACACCTTC
CASRDLQGASGYTF